Below are 27 T cell receptor beta chains sequenced from a single sample in a study of regulatory T cells in long-lasting Graves disease. Indicated time point: persistent/refractory GD, antithyroid drugs over 5 years with positive TRAb. RNA isolated from PBMCs was used to make the TCR library. Both iRepertoire HTBI primers and Arm-PCR of CDR3 regions were used to build the TCR beta libraries. Each CDR3 protein is one row after TCRdb ran MiXCR on the multiplex PCR reads. The sample lists almost 350,000 distinct CDR3 sequences, about 19% occurring once. The sample was peripheral blood mononuclear cells (PBMCs), taken when the disease was refractory, from a patient treated with antithyroid drugs. Source of these receptors: a female donor with Graves disease.

CDR3 residues: CASRRTRNIQYF. CDR3 in DNA: TGTGCCAGCAGGCGAACCCGAAACATTCAGTACTTC. This chain connects TRBV28 to TRBJ2-4; D is uncertain. The V gene's germline CDR1 is MDHEN and CDR2 SYDVKM. This CDR3 has 12 residues. V lost 6 bases, J lost 6 bases, and 9 bases lay in between. The variable domain in full, completed from reference TRBV28 and TRBJ2-4, reads DVKVTQSSRYLVKRTGEKVFLECVQDMDHENMFWYRQDPGLGLRLIYFSYDVKMKEKGDIPEGYSVSREKKERFSLILESASTNQTSMYLCASRRTRNIQYFGAGTRLSVL.

Ten or more counts support this clonotype. The V and J genes are TRBV12-3 or TRBV12-4 and TRBJ2-4; D remains unclear. The CDR3 contains 16 residues. V lost 3 bases and J lost 0, with 12 bases in between. The CDR3 loop is CASSLAATIAKNIQYF. CDR3 sequence (DNA): TGTGCCAGCAGTTTGGCAGCAACTATAGCCAAAAACATTCAGTACTTC.

This clonotype was counted at least ten times. DNA for the CDR3: TGTGCCAGCAGCTACCTACCGGGGGGGGCCCAGTACTTC. Residues: CASSYLPGGAQYF. The V call is TRBV11-3, the J call TRBJ2-5; 8 nucleotides agree with TRBD2. The junction had 7 bases not matched to a gene; V was cut back by 4 bases and J by 9 bases. This CDR3 is built from 13 residues. Germline loops: CDR1 SGHNT, CDR2 YENEEA.

This clonotype was observed at least ten times. The chain has TRBV6-1 and TRBJ2-5; TRBD2 agrees at 8 bases. The V segment lost 7 bases and the J segment 5 bases; nucleotides outside the gene matches: 12. Germline V lookup: CDR1 MNHNS, CDR2 SASEGT. The CDR3 spans 15 residues. The CDR3 loop reads CASNHRGGAHETQYF. The CDR3 region has the DNA TGTGCCAGCAACCACCGGGGGGGGGCCCACGAGACCCAGTACTTC.

This clonotype was counted many times. The chain couples TRBV12-3 or TRBV12-4 to TRBJ2-2; the match to TRBD2 covers 9 bases. Trimming cost V 6 bases and J 4 bases; bases outside gene matches: 3. The CDR3 totals 14 residues. The CDR3 loop reads CASSSGLATGELFF. In DNA form, the CDR3 reads TGTGCCAGCAGCTCGGGACTAGCCACCGGGGAGCTGTTTTTT.

This clonotype was recorded many times. The V call is TRBV30, the J call TRBJ2-7; 7 positions agree with TRBD1. There are 13 residues in the CDR3. Germline trimming cut 2 bases from V and 7 bases from J; bases unmatched to any gene: 8. Germline lookup yields CDR1 GTSNPN and CDR2 SVGIG (reference sequence). The DNA for the CDR3 is TGTGCCTGGAGTCCAGACAGGGTTCTTGAGCAGTACTTC. This gives the protein CAWSPDRVLEQYF.

The gene calls are TRBV5-1 and TRBJ2-7; a weak D match, TRBD2 (6 bases). The CDR3 loop spans 15 amino acids. Germline V gene lookup returns CDR1 SGHRS and CDR2 YFSETQ. With 0 bases removed from V and 1 base from J, the gap between germline ends came to 11 bases. CDR3 sequence: CASSLVPAGSYEQYF. The CDR3, as DNA: TGCGCCAGCAGCTTGGTTCCAGCGGGTTCCTACGAGCAGTACTTC.

This clonotype was counted between two and nine times. The chain uses TRBV6-4 and TRBJ1-5; D is undetermined. The germline V and J ends were trimmed by 5 bases and 3 bases, with 11 bases remaining between them. The CDR3 runs to 14 residues. Germline V lookup: CDR1 MRHNA, CDR2 SNTAGT. The CDR3 loop is CASSTRGINQPQHF. For the CDR3, the DNA is TGTGCCAGCAGTACGCGTGGGATCAATCAGCCCCAGCATTTT.

This clonotype showed up many times. The J gene is TRBJ2-6, the V gene TRBV11-3, with D possibly being TRBD1 or TRBD2 (6 bases each). The germline V and J ends were trimmed by 3 bases and 0 bases, with 12 bases remaining between them. The CDR3 is 17 residues long. The germline CDR1 and CDR2 sequences are SGHNT and YENEEA. The CDR3 spells CASSLGGSSSGANVLTF. The CDR3 DNA sequence: TGTGCCAGCAGCTTGGGGGGCTCCAGCTCTGGGGCCAACGTCCTGACTTTC.

V and J are TRBV4-2 and TRBJ2-7; 9 bases agree with TRBD2. Germline assignment: CDR1 LGHNA and CDR2 YNFKEQ. The trim removed 0 bases at V and 4 bases at J, leaving 4 bases unmatched. CDR3 length equals 15 residues. CDR3 sequence reads: CASSQDALAGYEQYF. The CDR3 DNA reads TGTGCCAGCAGCCAAGATGCCCTAGCGGGGTACGAGCAGTACTTC.

This clonotype has ten or more counts. The chain is built from TRBV7-2 and TRBJ2-7, with D perhaps matching TRBD2 (5 bases). The V gene lost 0 bases and the J gene lost 2 bases, with 11 bases spanning the gap. This CDR3 has 15 residues. Looked up from germline, CDR1 is SGHTA and CDR2 is FQGNSA. CDR3 protein: CASSLARLTTYEQYF. As DNA, the CDR3 is TGTGCCAGCAGCTTAGCGCGACTAACGACCTACGAGCAGTACTTC.

This clonotype occurred many times. V gene TRBV7-8 combines with J gene TRBJ1-2; TRBD1 agrees at 8 bases. This CDR3 has 14 amino acids. V was pared by 5 bases and J by 4 bases, with 6 bases of the junction left unmatched. Looked up from germline, CDR1 is SGHVS and CDR2 is FQNEAQ. The CDR3 is CASSHRDRSYGYTF. CDR3 coding DNA: TGTGCCAGCAGCCACAGGGACAGGTCCTATGGCTACACCTTC. Based on the CDR3 plus reference TRBV7-8 and TRBJ1-2, the full variable domain is GAGVSQSPRYKVAKRGQDVALRCDPISGHVSLFWYQQALGQGPEFLTYFQNEAQLDKSGLPSDRFFAERPEGSVSTLKIQRTQQEDSAVYLCASSHRDRSYGYTFGSGTRLTVV.

This clonotype was recorded many times. The chain couples TRBV10-3 to TRBJ2-7; 9 nucleotides align to TRBD1. Trimming at V came to 0 bases and at J to 1 base, leaving 7 bases not matched to a gene. Germline V gene sequence: CDR1 ENHRY, CDR2 SYGVKD. The CDR3 spans 17 residues. The CDR3 DNA is TGTGCCATCAGTGAGTCATCGGGACAGGGTGGGTCCTACGAGCAGTACTTC. It yields the protein CAISESSGQGGSYEQYF.

The table lists this clonotype with many counts. The rearrangement joins TRBV10-1 to TRBJ1-1; 9 positions agree with TRBD1. The CDR3 length is 15 residues. The V gene's germline CDR1 is WNHNN and CDR2 SYGVQD (reference sequence). With 4 bases clipped from V and 6 bases from J, the junction kept 9 bases outside the gene matches. The CDR3 DNA is TGCGCCAGCAGTGTGACCGGGACAGGGATGCCTGAAGCTTTCTTT. Protein sequence: CASSVTGTGMPEAFF.

This clonotype was counted only a few times. The V and J genes are TRBV10-3 and TRBJ2-1; the match to TRBD2 covers 9 bases. Trimming took 3 bases from V and 7 from J; bases not matched to a gene: 7. The CDR3 totals 15 residues. CDR1 and CDR2 from the germline V gene are ENHRY and SYGVKD. The CDR3 sequence is CAISEATSGSNEQFF. Here the CDR3 DNA reads TGTGCCATCAGTGAAGCGACTAGCGGATCGAATGAGCAGTTCTTC.

The gene calls are TRBV5-1 and TRBJ2-7; TRBD1 aligns across 8 bases. The CDR3 is 15 amino acids. J was trimmed by 11 bases and V by 0 bases; bases with no gene match: 13. CDR1 and CDR2 (germline): SGHRS, YFSETQ. The CDR3 DNA follows: TGCGCCAGCAGCTTGGGGCAGGACAGGGTCCAGGTCAAGTACTTC. Amino acid sequence: CASSLGQDRVQVKYF.

This clonotype was seen at least ten times. The chain couples TRBV12-3 or TRBV12-4 to TRBJ1-4, with D unresolved. V gave up 5 bases and J gave up 7 bases, with 8 bases separating them. The CDR3 consists of 12 residues. The chain's CDR3 is CASSRVFEKLFF. The CDR3 DNA is TGTGCCAGCAGTCGGGTTTTTGAAAAACTGTTTTTT.

V is TRBV7-2 and J is TRBJ2-2, with 10 bases fitting TRBD2. V was clipped by 3 bases and J by 4 bases; unmatched bases: 2. This CDR3 region has 15 residues. CDR1 is SGHTA and CDR2 is FQGNSA in the germline V gene. This chain's CDR3 is CASSFTSGTTGELFF. CDR3 in DNA: TGTGCCAGCAGCTTCACTAGCGGGACCACCGGGGAGCTGTTTTTT. Full variable domain (outside the CDR3, taken from reference TRBV7-2 and TRBJ2-2): GAGVSQSPSNKVTEKGKDVELRCDPISGHTALYWYRQSLGQGLEFLIYFQGNSAPDKSGLPSDRFSAERTGGSVSTLTIQRTQQEDSAVYLCASSFTSGTTGELFFGEGSRLTVL.

This clonotype was found many times. The rearrangement links TRBV12-3 or TRBV12-4 to TRBJ1-1, with 11 bases fitting TRBD1. J was trimmed by 4 bases and V by 3 bases; bases with no gene match: 4. The CDR3 runs 15 residues. CDR3 protein: CASSFFGTGGTEAFF. The DNA for the CDR3 is TGTGCCAGCAGTTTTTTTGGGACAGGGGGCACTGAAGCTTTCTTT.

This clonotype occurred many times. This sequence joins TRBV6-1 and TRBJ1-1; possible D gene TRBD1, 5 bases. V was pared by 6 bases and J by 2 bases, with 13 bases between. Germline-derived CDR1 and CDR2 are MNHNS and SASEGT. The CDR3 has 14 amino acids. DNA for the CDR3: TGTGCCAGCAGCGAACTCGGGGGAAACACTGAAGCTTTCTTT. It specifies CASSELGGNTEAFF.

In nucleotides, the CDR3 is TGCAGTGCTAGCGGAGGGACCTATGGCTACACCTTC. Amino acids: CSASGGTYGYTF. The rearrangement joins TRBV20-1 to TRBJ1-2; a weak D match, TRBD1 (5 bases). CDR3 size: 12 residues. Germline V CDR1 and CDR2: DFQATT, SNEGSKA (reference sequence). Trimming pared 3 bases from V and 4 bases from J, leaving 9 bases between.

Concerning this clonotype: Possible read error: a much larger clone is one base away. The CDR3 end shows no conserved phenylalanine or tryptophan, and so a read error is likely. The chain recombines TRBV2 with TRBJ2-7; 10 bases are shared with TRBD1. Trimming took 6 bases from V and 4 from J; bases not matched to a gene: 6. CDR1 and CDR2 (germline): SNHLY, FYNNEI. This CDR3 spans 14 amino acids. The CDR3 region is CASRWDRGIYEQYL. In DNA form, the CDR3 reads TGTGCCAGCAGATGGGACAGGGGAATATACGAGCAGTACCTC.

The chain carries TRBV5-1 and TRBJ2-3, with a weak D call TRBD1 (5 bases). Germline V gives CDR1 SGHRS, CDR2 YFSETQ. This CDR3 region has 16 residues. The V gene lost 0 bases and the J gene lost 0 bases, with 11 bases spanning the gap. This chain's CDR3 is CASSLGGATSTDTQYF. The CDR3 DNA reads TGCGCCAGCAGCTTGGGTGGGGCGACAAGCACAGATACGCAGTATTTT.

This clonotype was picked up many times. This chain uses TRBV10-2 with TRBJ1-2, with D possibly TRBD1 on 6 matching bases. The CDR3 covers 15 residues. V lost 4 bases and J 3 bases, leaving 15 bases between the germline ends. The germline CDR1 and CDR2 sequences are WSHSY and SAAADI. The CDR3 sequence: CASSGWQGIDYGYTF. The CDR3 nucleotides read TGCGCCAGCAGTGGGTGGCAGGGGATCGACTATGGCTACACCTTC.

A note on this clonotype: A much larger clone differs by one base, so this may be a read error. The rearrangement links TRBV5-1 to TRBJ1-6; D gene unclear. This CDR3 spans 14 amino acids. Germline CDR1 SGHRS, CDR2 YFSETQ. Trimming removed 4 bases at V and 11 bases at J, with 16 bases between. The CDR3 is CASSPITLEPPLHF. CDR3 DNA sequence: TGCGCCAGCAGCCCCATTACGTTAGAGCCACCCCTCCACTTT.

In this sample, this clonotype turned up many times. V and J are TRBV6-1 and TRBJ1-2; possibly TRBD1 for D (6 bases). V lost 6 bases and J lost 4, with 9 bases in between. The germline gives CDR1 MNHNS, CDR2 SASEGT. CDR3 length: 12 residues. CDR3 DNA: TGTGCCAGCAGCGGGACAACCTATGGCTACACCTTC. This gives the protein CASSGTTYGYTF.

The V call is TRBV6-2 or TRBV6-3, the J call TRBJ1-4, with D possibly matching TRBD1 (6 bases). V lost 2 bases and J lost 0, with 16 bases in between. The CDR3 has 18 amino acids. Looked up from germline, CDR1 is MNHEY and CDR2 is SVGEGT. CDR3 sequence reads: CASSYPHREIATNEKLFF. Here the CDR3 DNA reads TGTGCCAGCAGTTACCCCCACAGGGAGATTGCAACTAATGAAAAACTGTTTTTT.